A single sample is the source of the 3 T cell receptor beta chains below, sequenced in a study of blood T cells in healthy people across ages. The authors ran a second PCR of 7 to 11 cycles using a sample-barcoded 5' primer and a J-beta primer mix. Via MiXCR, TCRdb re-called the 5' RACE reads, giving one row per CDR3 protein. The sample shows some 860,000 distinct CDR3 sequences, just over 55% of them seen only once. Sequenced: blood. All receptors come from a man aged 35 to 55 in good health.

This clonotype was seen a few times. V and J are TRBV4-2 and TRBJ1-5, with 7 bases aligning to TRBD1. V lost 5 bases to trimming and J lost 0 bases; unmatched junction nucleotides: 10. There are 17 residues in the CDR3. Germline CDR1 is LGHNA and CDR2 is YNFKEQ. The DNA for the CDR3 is TGTGCCAGCAGCAACCCCGGCCAGGGGGATAGCAATCAGCCCCAGCATTTT. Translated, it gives CASSNPGQGDSNQPQHF.

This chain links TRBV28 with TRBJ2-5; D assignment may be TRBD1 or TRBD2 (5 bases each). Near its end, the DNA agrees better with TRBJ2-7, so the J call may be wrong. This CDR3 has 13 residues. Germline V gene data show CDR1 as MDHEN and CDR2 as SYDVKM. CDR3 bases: TGTGCCAGCAGTTTTGGGGGTTATGGCGAGCAGTACTTC. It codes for CASSFGGYGEQYF.

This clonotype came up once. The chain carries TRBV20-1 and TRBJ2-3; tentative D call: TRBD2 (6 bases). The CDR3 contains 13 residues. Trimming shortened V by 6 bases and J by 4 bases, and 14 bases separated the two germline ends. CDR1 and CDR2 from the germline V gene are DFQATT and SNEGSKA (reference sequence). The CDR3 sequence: CSAPQGGSDTQYF. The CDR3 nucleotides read TGCAGTGCCCCGCAGGGAGGTTCAGATACGCAGTATTTT.